Below, 18 T cell receptor beta chains from the same sample are listed, as sequenced in a study of cytomegalovirus exposure and HLA in healthy donors. Clones were read by immunoSEQ multiplex PCR, and TCRdb kept only the in-frame ones, dropping some. The data contain 150,000 or so clones, 94% of them singletons. Sequencing input: PBMCs. These receptor sequences come from a man aged 18 to 35 in good health and CMV-seropositive.

This clone was recorded only once. The DNA of the CDR3 is TGTGCCAGCAGCGTAGCTGGACTAGCCACAGATACGCAGTATTTT. Its translation: CASSVAGLATDTQYF. V usage is TRBV9 and J usage is TRBJ2-3, with 8 bases matching TRBD2. Germline V lookup: CDR1 SGDLS, CDR2 YYNGEE. The ends lost 0 bases at V and 2 bases at J; junction bases unmatched: 2. This CDR3 is built from 15 residues.

This chain joins TRBV5-4 and TRBJ2-7; 11 bases line up with TRBD2. Trimming took 2 bases from V and 3 from J; bases not matched to a gene: 4. The CDR3 has 15 amino acids. Germline assignment: CDR1 SGHNT and CDR2 YYREEE (reference sequence). In DNA form, the CDR3 reads TGTGCCAGCAGCTTCGGGGGGACTAGCGGCTACGAGCAGTACTTC. It codes for CASSFGGTSGYEQYF.

Concerning this clone: Sequence at one end of the junction differs from germline and may be a read error. The rearrangement links TRBV18 to TRBJ2-5, with D maybe TRBD2 (5 bases). There are 14 residues in the CDR3. Germline loops: CDR1 KGHSH, CDR2 LQKENI. The CDR3 here is CASSSTSGLASGNF. For the CDR3, the DNA is TGTGCCAGCTCGTCTACTTCTGGACTTGCCTCGGGTAACTTC. Looking up the rest from reference TRBV18 and TRBJ2-5 gives the full variable domain: NAGVMQNPRHLVRRRGQEARLRCSPMKGHSHVYWYRQLPEEGLKFMVYLQKENIIDESGMPKERFSAEFPKEGPSILRIQQVVRGDSAAYFCASSSTSGLASGNFGPGTRLLVL.

The chain employs TRBV7-3 and TRBJ2-5; D perhaps matches TRBD2 (5 bases). The CDR3 runs to 14 residues. CDR1 is SGHTA and CDR2 is FQGTGA in the germline V gene. Trimming pared 5 bases from V and 0 bases from J, leaving 10 bases between. The CDR3 region has the DNA TGTGCCAGCAGCCCCCCGGGATACCAAGAGACCCAGTACTTC. It codes for CASSPPGYQETQYF.

CDR3 sequence: CASSLPGLGSGNTIYF. DNA of the CDR3: TGTGCCAGCAGCTTGCCGGGACTGGGCTCTGGAAACACCATATATTTT. This sequence joins TRBV7-9 and TRBJ1-3, with a tentative D call TRBD1 (5 bases). V was shortened by 3 bases and J by 0 bases, with 12 bases between the two germline ends. The CDR3 is 16 amino acids. The germline gives CDR1 SEHNR, CDR2 FQNEAQ (reference sequence). The variable domain in full, completed from reference TRBV7-9 and TRBJ1-3, reads DTGVSQNPRHKITKRGQNVTFRCDPISEHNRLYWYRQTLGQGPEFLTYFQNEAQLEKSRLLSDRFSAERPKGSFSTLEIQRTEQGDSAMYLCASSLPGLGSGNTIYFGEGSWLTVV.

This sequence joins TRBV30 and TRBJ2-7; D is ambiguous. The CDR3 is 12 amino acids. Trimming left V 1 base short and J 7 bases short, with 11 bases between. Germline lookup yields CDR1 GTSNPN and CDR2 SVGIG (reference sequence). The CDR3 is CAWSGPLREQYF. The CDR3 DNA sequence: TGTGCCTGGAGTGGCCCATTGAGGGAGCAGTACTTC.

This clone was seen a few times. This chain links TRBV30 with TRBJ1-1, with D unresolved. The CDR3 loop spans 12 amino acids. The germline V gene has CDR1 GTSNPN and CDR2 SVGIG (reference sequence). The ends were cut back, 2 bases at V and 0 bases at J, with 4 bases in the middle. This chain's CDR3 is CAWSQMNTEAFF. The CDR3 DNA is TGTGCCTGGAGTCAGATGAACACTGAAGCTTTCTTT. Variable domain in full (rest from reference TRBV30 and TRBJ1-1): SQTIHQWPATLVQPVGSPLSLECTVEGTSNPNLYWYRQAAGRGLQLLFYSVGIGQISSEVPQNLSASRPQDRQFILSSKKLLLSDSGFYLCAWSQMNTEAFFGQGTRLTVV.

This sequence joins TRBV27 and TRBJ2-7; 7 nucleotides match TRBD1. The ends lost 8 bases at V and 2 bases at J; junction bases unmatched: 9. CDR3 length equals 14 residues. Germline-derived CDR1 and CDR2 are MNHEY and SMNVEV (reference sequence). The CDR3 DNA is TGTGCCAGCCGAAGGGGGCCCGGAACCTACGAGCAGTACTTC. Translating it yields CASRRGPGTYEQYF.

V usage is TRBV6-6 and J usage is TRBJ2-7, with D possibly being TRBD1 (5 bases). In germline, CDR1 is MNHNY, CDR2 SVGAGI (reference sequence). The CDR3 runs 13 residues. V was cut by 4 bases and J by 1 base, with 8 bases left in between. In nucleotides, the CDR3 is TGTGCCAGCAGTTGGTCAGGGTCCTACGAGCAGTACTTC. It specifies CASSWSGSYEQYF.

As DNA, the CDR3 is TGTGCCAGCAGTGAGGCACAGGAAGGGGTTCGGGAGACCCAGTACTTC. This sequence encodes CASSEAQEGVRETQYF. The chain links TRBV6-1 to TRBJ2-5, with a weak D call TRBD1 (5 bases). V was trimmed by 3 bases and J by 5 bases, leaving 19 bases between them. The CDR3 is made up of 16 amino acids. The germline gives CDR1 MNHNS, CDR2 SASEGT.

This clone has only a few counts. The chain couples TRBV2 to TRBJ1-5; D not certain. V lost 2 bases and J lost 3, with 8 bases in between. This CDR3 is 14 amino acids long. Per the germline V gene, CDR1 is SNHLY and CDR2 is FYNNEI. The CDR3 here is CASSEQTTNQPQHF. As DNA, the CDR3 is TGTGCCAGCAGTGAACAGACAACCAATCAGCCCCAGCATTTT.

V is TRBV5-1 and J is TRBJ2-7, with 10 bases aligning to TRBD1. The CDR3 covers 14 residues. Germline lookup yields CDR1 SGHRS and CDR2 YFSETQ. J was trimmed by 5 bases and V by 4 bases; bases with no gene match: 6. The CDR3 is CASSGGQGVDEQYF. CDR3 coding DNA: TGCGCCAGCAGCGGAGGACAGGGGGTCGACGAGCAGTACTTC.

The rearrangement uses TRBV6-1 and TRBJ2-7; TRBD2 matches 12 bases. Trimming removed 4 bases from V and 3 bases from J; junction bases left unmatched: 4. The germline V gene encodes CDR1 MNHNS and CDR2 SASEGT. The CDR3 spans 15 residues. Here the CDR3 reads CASSGLAGGDYEQYF. The DNA of the CDR3 is TGTGCCAGCAGTGGCCTAGCGGGAGGGGACTACGAGCAGTACTTC.

CDR3 bases: TGTGCCAGCAGTCAGGCGACTAGCGGGAGGCTTCTTAGGGACGAGCAGTACTTC. This sequence encodes CASSQATSGRLLRDEQYF. This chain uses TRBV27 with TRBJ2-7; 13 nucleotides match TRBD2. This CDR3 has 18 residues. CDR1 and CDR2 from the germline V gene are MNHEY and SMNVEV (reference sequence). Trimming cost V 5 bases and J 5 bases; bases outside gene matches: 15.

V is TRBV27 and J is TRBJ2-1, with 14 bases that match TRBD2. The V segment lost 7 bases and the J segment 6 bases; nucleotides outside the gene matches: 11. The CDR3 contains 17 residues. CDR1 and CDR2 (germline): MNHEY, SMNVEV (reference sequence). The CDR3 protein is CASIASGLAGVFNEQFF. In nucleotides, the CDR3 is TGTGCCAGCATCGCCTCGGGACTAGCGGGAGTTTTCAATGAGCAGTTCTTC.

CDR3 DNA sequence: TGTGCCAGCAGCCCTCGTGACAGGGGATTTGACATTCAGTACTTC. This gives the protein CASSPRDRGFDIQYF. The chain has TRBV9 and TRBJ2-4; 8 bases agree with TRBD1. The germline CDR1 and CDR2 sequences are SGDLS and YYNGEE. The CDR3 has 15 residues. V was clipped by 4 bases and J by 8 bases; unmatched bases: 11.

The chain carries TRBV5-5 and TRBJ1-5; D gene ambiguous. CDR3 length: 13 amino acids. Trimming removed 0 bases at V and 11 bases at J, with 12 bases between. Germline lookup yields CDR1 SGHKS and CDR2 YYEKEE (reference sequence). CDR3 bases: TGTGCCAGCAGCTTGGTCGGGGATGGGGCCCAGCATTTT. Translation: CASSLVGDGAQHF.

The rearrangement joins TRBV10-3 to TRBJ2-1; 7 bases agree with TRBD2. Germline loops: CDR1 ENHRY, CDR2 SYGVKD. The J segment lost 7 bases and the V segment lost 2 bases, leaving 14 bases of the junction unmatched. The CDR3 runs to 17 residues. The CDR3 DNA sequence: TGTGCCATCAGTGAGCCACGGTTTGCGGGAGTTGTAAATGAGCAGTTCTTC. Its translation is CAISEPRFAGVVNEQFF.